This TCR beta chain emerged from a study of T-cell memory formation after mild COVID-19. Overall study context: Most TCR clusters belonged to a single donor.

This clonotype was seen more than once but under ten times. Libraries for TCRalpha and TCRbeta carried sample barcodes and unique molecular identifiers via 5'RACE. MiXCR was run by TCRdb on the 5' RACE reads, yielding one entry per CDR3 protein. The sample consists of hundreds of thousands of distinct CDR3 sequences, roughly 14% of them appearing once. This CDR3 comprises 16 residues. The germline CDR1 and CDR2 sequences are SGHRS and YFSETQ. Trimming took 2 bases from V and 4 from J, leaving 15 bases between them. This receptor was identified in an adult woman who had mild COVID-19 (a few samples of this study predate the infection). Cell type and time point are not known. The specimen was PBMCs or a T cell subset sorted from them (not recorded which). The chain links TRBV5-1 to TRBJ1-4, with D possibly TRBD1 on 5 matching bases. CDR3 in DNA: TGCGCCAGCAGCTTAAACGGCCAGCAGGGTAATGAAAAACTGTTTTTT. Translated, it gives CASSLNGQQGNEKLFF.